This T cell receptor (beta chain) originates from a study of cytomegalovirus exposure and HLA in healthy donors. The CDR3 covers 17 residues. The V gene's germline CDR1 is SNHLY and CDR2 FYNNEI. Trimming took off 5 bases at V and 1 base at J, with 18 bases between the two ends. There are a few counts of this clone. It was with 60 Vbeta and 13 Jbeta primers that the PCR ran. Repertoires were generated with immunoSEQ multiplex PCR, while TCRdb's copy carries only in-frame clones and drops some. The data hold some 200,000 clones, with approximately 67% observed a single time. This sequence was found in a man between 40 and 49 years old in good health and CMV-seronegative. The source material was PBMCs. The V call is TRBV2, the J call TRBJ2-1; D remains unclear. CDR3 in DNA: TGTGCCAGCAGTCCTTTCGCTAGAGTACCGTCCTACAATGAGCAGTTCTTC. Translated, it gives CASSPFARVPSYNEQFF.